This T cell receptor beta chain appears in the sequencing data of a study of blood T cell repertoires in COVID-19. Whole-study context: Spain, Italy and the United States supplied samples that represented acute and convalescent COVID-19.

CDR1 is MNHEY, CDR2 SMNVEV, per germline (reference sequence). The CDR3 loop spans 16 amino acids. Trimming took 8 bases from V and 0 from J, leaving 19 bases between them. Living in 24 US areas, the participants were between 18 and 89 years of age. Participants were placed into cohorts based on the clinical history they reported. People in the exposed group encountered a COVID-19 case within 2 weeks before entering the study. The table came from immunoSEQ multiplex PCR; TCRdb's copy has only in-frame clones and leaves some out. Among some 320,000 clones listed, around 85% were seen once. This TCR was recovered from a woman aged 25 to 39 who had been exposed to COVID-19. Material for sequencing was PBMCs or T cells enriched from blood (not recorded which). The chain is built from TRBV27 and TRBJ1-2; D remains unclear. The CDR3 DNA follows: TGTGCCAGCGGATACCTGGCACCCGACACTAACTATGGCTACACCTTC. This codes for CASGYLAPDTNYGYTF.